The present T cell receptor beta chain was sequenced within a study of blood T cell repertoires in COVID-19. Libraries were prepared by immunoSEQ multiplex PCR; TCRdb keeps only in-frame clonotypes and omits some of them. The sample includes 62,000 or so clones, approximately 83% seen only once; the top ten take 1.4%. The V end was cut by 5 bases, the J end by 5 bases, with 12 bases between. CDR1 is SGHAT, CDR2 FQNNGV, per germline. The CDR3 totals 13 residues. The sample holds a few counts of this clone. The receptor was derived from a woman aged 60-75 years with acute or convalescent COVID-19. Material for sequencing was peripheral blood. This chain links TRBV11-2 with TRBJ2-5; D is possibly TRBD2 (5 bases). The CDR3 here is CASSLGIAETQYF. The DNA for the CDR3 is TGTGCCAGCAGCCTGGGAATAGCGGAGACCCAGTACTTC.